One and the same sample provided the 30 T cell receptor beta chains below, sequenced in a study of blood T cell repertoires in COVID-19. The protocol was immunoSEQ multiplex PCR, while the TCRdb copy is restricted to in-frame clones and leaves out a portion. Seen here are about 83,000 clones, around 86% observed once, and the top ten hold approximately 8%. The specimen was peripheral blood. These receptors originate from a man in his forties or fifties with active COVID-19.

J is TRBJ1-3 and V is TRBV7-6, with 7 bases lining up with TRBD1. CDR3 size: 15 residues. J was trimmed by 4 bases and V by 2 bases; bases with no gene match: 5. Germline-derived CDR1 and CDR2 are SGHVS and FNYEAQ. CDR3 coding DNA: TGTGCCAGCAGCTTATTGTCGACAGGGGGAAACACCATATATTTT. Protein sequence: CASSLLSTGGNTIYF.

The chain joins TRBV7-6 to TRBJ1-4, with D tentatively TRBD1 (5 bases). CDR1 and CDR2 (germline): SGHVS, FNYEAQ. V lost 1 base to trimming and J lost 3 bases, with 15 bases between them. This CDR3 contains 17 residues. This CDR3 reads CASSLGAQGNANEKLFF. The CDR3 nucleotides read TGTGCCAGCAGCTTAGGGGCTCAGGGTAACGCTAATGAAAAACTGTTTTTT.

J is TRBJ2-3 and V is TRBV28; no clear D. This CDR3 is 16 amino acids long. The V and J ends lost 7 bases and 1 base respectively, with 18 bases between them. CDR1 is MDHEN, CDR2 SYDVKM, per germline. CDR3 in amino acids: CASTFSRLERTDTQYF. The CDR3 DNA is TGTGCCAGCACCTTCTCTAGGCTAGAGCGCACAGATACGCAGTATTTT.

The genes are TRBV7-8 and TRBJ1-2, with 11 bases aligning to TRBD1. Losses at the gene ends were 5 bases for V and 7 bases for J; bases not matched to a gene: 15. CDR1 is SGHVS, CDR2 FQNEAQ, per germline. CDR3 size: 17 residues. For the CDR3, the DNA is TGTGCCAGCAGCCTTTCGGGACAGGGGGAATCTGAGGGTGGCTACACCTTC. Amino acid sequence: CASSLSGQGESEGGYTF.

The DNA for the CDR3 is TGTGCCACCAGTGATTCCCGGACAGTCTACGAGCAGTACTTC. Protein sequence: CATSDSRTVYEQYF. The chain uses TRBV24-1 and TRBJ2-7, with a tentative D call TRBD1 (6 bases). The germline gives CDR1 KGHDR, CDR2 SFDVKD. V lost 2 bases to trimming and J lost 3 bases, with 10 bases between them. CDR3 size: 14 residues.

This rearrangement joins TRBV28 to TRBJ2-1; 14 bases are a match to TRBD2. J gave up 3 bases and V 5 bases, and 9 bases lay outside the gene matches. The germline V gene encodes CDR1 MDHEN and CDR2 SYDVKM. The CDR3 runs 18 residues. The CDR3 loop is CASSTIKTSGRDYNEQFF. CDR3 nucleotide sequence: TGTGCCAGCAGTACTATAAAGACTAGCGGGAGGGACTACAATGAGCAGTTCTTC.

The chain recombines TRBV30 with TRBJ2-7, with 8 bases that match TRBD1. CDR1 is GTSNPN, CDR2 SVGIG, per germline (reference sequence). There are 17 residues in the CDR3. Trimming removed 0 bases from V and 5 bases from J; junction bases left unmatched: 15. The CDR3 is CAWSVGLPGRGLDEQYF. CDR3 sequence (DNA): TGTGCCTGGAGTGTAGGTCTCCCGGGCAGGGGGCTAGACGAGCAGTACTTC.

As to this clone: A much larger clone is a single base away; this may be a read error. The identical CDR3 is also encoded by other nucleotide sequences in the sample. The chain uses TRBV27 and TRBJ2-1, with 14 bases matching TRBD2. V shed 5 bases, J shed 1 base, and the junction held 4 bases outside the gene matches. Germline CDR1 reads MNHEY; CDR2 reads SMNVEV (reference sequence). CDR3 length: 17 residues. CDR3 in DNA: TGTGCCAGCAGTCCGAGGACTAGCGGGAGGTCCTACAATGAGCAGTTCTTC. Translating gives CASSPRTSGRSYNEQFF.

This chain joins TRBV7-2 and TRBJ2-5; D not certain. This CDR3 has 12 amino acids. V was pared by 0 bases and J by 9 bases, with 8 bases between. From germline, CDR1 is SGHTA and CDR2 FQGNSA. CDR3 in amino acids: CASSLARKAQYF. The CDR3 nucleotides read TGTGCCAGCAGCTTAGCGAGGAAGGCCCAGTACTTC.

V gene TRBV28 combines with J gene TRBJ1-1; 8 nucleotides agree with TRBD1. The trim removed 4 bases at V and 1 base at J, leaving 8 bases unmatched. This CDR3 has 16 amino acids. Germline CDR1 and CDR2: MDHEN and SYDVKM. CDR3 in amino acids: CASSYSLGQGNTEAFF. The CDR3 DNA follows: TGTGCCAGCAGTTATTCCCTCGGACAGGGGAACACTGAAGCTTTCTTT. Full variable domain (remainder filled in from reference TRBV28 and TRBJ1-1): DVKVTQSSRYLVKRTGEKVFLECVQDMDHENMFWYRQDPGLGLRLIYFSYDVKMKEKGDIPEGYSVSREKKERFSLILESASTNQTSMYLCASSYSLGQGNTEAFFGQGTRLTVV.

The CDR3 region has the DNA TGTGCCAGCAGCTCGAACAGGGGGGAGAACACTGAAGCTTTCTTT. Translating gives CASSSNRGENTEAFF. This chain joins TRBV11-2 and TRBJ1-1; 8 bases are a match to TRBD1. This CDR3 contains 15 residues. The germline V gene encodes CDR1 SGHAT and CDR2 FQNNGV. Trimming at V came to 4 bases and at J to 1 base, leaving 5 bases not matched to a gene.

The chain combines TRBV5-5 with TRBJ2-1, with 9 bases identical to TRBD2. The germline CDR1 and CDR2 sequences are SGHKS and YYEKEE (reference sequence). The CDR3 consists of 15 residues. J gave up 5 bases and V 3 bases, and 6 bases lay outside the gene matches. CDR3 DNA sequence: TGTGCCAGCAGCTGGTGGTGGACTAGCGACAATGAGCAGTTCTTC. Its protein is CASSWWWTSDNEQFF.

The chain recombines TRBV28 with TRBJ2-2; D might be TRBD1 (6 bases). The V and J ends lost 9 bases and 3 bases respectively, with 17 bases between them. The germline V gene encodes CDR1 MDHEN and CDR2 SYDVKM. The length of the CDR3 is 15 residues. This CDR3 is CASYTQGRDTGELFF. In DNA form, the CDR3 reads TGTGCCAGTTACACTCAGGGGCGGGACACCGGGGAGCTGTTTTTT. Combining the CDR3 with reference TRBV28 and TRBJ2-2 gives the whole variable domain DVKVTQSSRYLVKRTGEKVFLECVQDMDHENMFWYRQDPGLGLRLIYFSYDVKMKEKGDIPEGYSVSREKKERFSLILESASTNQTSMYLCASYTQGRDTGELFFGEGSRLTVL.

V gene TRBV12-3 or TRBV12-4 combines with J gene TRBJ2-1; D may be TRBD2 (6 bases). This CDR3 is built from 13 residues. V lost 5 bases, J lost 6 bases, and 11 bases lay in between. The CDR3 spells CASSVGTFNEQFF. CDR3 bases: TGTGCCAGCAGTGTCGGGACTTTCAATGAGCAGTTCTTC.

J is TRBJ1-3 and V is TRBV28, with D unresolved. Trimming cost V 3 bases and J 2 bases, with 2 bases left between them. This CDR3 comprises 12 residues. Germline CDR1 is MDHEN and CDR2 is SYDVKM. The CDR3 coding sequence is TGTGCCAGCAGTTTTACTGGAAACACCATATATTTT. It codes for CASSFTGNTIYF. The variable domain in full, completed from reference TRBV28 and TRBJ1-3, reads DVKVTQSSRYLVKRTGEKVFLECVQDMDHENMFWYRQDPGLGLRLIYFSYDVKMKEKGDIPEGYSVSREKKERFSLILESASTNQTSMYLCASSFTGNTIYFGEGSWLTVV.

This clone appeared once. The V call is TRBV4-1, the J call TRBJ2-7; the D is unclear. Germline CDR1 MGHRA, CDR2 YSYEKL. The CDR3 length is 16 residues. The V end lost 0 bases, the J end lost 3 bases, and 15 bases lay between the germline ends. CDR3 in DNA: TGCGCCAGCAGCCAAGATTACCCCGGGTCTAGCTACGAGCAGTACTTC. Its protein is CASSQDYPGSSYEQYF.

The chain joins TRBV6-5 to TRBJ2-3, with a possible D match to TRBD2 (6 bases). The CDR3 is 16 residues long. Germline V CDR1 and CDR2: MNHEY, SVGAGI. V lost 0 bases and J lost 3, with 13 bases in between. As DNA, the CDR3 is TGTGCCAGCAGTTACTCGTATATTGGGGGGACAGATACGCAGTATTTT. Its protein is CASSYSYIGGTDTQYF.

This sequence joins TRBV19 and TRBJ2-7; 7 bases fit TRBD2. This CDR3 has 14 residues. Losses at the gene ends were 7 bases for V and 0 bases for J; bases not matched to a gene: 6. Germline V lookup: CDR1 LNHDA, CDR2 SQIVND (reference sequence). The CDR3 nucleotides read TGTGCCAGTACTAACGGGGGGACCTCCTACGAGCAGTACTTC. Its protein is CASTNGGTSYEQYF.

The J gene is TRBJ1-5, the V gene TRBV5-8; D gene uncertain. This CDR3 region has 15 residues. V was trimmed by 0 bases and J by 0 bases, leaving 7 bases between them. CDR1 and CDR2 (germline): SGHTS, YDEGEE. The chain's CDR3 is CASSLGQASNQPQHF. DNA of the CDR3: TGTGCCAGCAGCTTGGGGCAGGCTAGCAATCAGCCCCAGCATTTT.

The CDR3 here is CASSLAGGRAYNEQFF. DNA for the CDR3: TGCGCCAGCAGCTTGGCCGGCGGGAGGGCTTACAATGAGCAGTTCTTC. This rearrangement joins TRBV5-1 to TRBJ2-1; 9 bases align to TRBD2. The CDR3 length is 16 residues. Germline-derived CDR1 and CDR2 are SGHRS and YFSETQ. Trimming took 0 bases from V and 4 from J; bases not matched to a gene: 5.

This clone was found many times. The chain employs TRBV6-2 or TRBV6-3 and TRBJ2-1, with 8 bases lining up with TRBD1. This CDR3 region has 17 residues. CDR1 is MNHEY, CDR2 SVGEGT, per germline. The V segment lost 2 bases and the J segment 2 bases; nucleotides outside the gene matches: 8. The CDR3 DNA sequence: TGTGCCAGCAGTTACCCCTCGACAGGGGACACCTACAATGAGCAGTTCTTC. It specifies CASSYPSTGDTYNEQFF.

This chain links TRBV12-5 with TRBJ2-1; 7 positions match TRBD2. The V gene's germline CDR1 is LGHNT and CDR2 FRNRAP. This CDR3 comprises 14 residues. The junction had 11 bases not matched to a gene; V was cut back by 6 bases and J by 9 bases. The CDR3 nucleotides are TGTGCTAGTGGGGGGGGACCCCCGGGGGGTGAGCAGTTCTTC. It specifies CASGGGPPGGEQFF. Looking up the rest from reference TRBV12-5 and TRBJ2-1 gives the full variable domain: DARVTQTPRHKVTEMGQEVTMRCQPILGHNTVFWYRQTMMQGLELLAYFRNRAPLDDSGMPKDRFSAEMPDATLATLKIQPSEPRDSAVYFCASGGGPPGGEQFFGPGTRLTVL.

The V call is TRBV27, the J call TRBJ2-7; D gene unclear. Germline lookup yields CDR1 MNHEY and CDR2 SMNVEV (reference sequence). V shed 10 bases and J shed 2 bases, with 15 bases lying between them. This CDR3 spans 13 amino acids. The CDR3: CATAFKPPYEQYF. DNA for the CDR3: TGTGCCACCGCGTTCAAACCTCCCTACGAGCAGTACTTC.

CDR3 sequence reads: CASSQGGTSTGELFF. DNA for the CDR3: TGTGCCAGCAGCCAGGGCGGTACAAGCACCGGGGAGCTGTTTTTT. The chain employs TRBV6-5 and TRBJ2-2, with a tentative D call TRBD1 (5 bases). The ends were cut back, 6 bases at V and 4 bases at J, with 15 bases in the middle. Germline V gene lookup returns CDR1 MNHEY and CDR2 SVGAGI. The CDR3 length is 15 residues.

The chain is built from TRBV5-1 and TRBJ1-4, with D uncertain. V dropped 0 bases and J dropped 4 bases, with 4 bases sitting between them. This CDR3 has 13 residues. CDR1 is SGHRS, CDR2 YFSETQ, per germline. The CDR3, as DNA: TGCGCCAGCAGCTTGGCTTATAATGAAAAACTGTTTTTT. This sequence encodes CASSLAYNEKLFF.

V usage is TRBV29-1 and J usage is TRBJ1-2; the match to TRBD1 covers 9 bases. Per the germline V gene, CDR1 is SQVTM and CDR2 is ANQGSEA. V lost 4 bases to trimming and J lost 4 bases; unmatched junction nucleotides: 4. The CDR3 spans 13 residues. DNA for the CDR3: TGCAGCGTTGGGGGACAGGGCGGCTATGGCTACACCTTC. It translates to CSVGGQGGYGYTF.

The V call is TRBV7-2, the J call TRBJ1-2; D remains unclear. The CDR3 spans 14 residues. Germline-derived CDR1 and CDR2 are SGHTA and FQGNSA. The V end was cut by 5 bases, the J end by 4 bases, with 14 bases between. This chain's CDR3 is CASSDPSATYGYTF. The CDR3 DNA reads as TGTGCCAGCAGCGACCCCAGCGCAACCTATGGCTACACCTTC.

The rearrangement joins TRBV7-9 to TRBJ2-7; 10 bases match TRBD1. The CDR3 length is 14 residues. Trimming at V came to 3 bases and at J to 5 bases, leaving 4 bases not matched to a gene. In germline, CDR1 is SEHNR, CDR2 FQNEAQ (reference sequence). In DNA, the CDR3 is TGTGCCAGCAGCTTGGACAGGGGGTCCCACGAGCAGTACTTC. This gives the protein CASSLDRGSHEQYF.

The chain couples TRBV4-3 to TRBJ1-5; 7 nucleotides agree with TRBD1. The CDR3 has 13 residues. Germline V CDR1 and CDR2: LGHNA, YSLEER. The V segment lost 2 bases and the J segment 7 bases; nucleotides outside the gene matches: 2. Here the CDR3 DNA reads TGCGCCAGCAGCCAACAGGGGGGACAGCCCCAGCATTTT. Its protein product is CASSQQGGQPQHF.

The CDR3 sequence: CASRTGQGSYEQYF. The CDR3 DNA follows: TGCGCCAGCCGAACTGGACAGGGGTCCTACGAGCAGTACTTC. The chain combines TRBV5-1 with TRBJ2-7; 9 bases line up with TRBD1. Germline lookup yields CDR1 SGHRS and CDR2 YFSETQ. This CDR3 has 14 amino acids. V shed 7 bases, J shed 1 base, and the junction held 6 bases outside the gene matches. Together with reference TRBV5-1 and TRBJ2-7, the CDR3 gives the full variable domain: KAGVTQTPRYLIKTRGQQVTLSCSPISGHRSVSWYQQTPGQGLQFLFEYFSETQRNKGNFPGRFSGRQFSNSRSEMNVSTLELGDSALYLCASRTGQGSYEQYFGPGTRLTVT.